These 14 T cell receptor beta chains came from one sample sequenced in a study of blood T cell repertoires in COVID-19. Repertoires were generated with immunoSEQ multiplex PCR, while TCRdb's copy carries only in-frame clones and drops some. The table shows 48,000 or so clones, with more than 75% occurring only once. Sample: peripheral blood. These receptors were collected from a woman over 75 with COVID-19, enrolled during active disease.

The gene calls are TRBV18 and TRBJ1-4; possibly TRBD1 for D (5 bases). V was pared by 2 bases and J by 4 bases, with 8 bases between. Germline-derived CDR1 and CDR2 are KGHSH and LQKENI. This CDR3 comprises 14 residues. The CDR3 DNA reads TGTGCCAGCTCACCAGGGACTCTTAATGAAAAACTGTTTTTT. As protein: CASSPGTLNEKLFF.

The CDR3 reads CASSYERNSNTIYF. The CDR3 nucleotides read TGTGCCAGCAGTTACGAGAGGAATAGTAACACCATATATTTT. The chain carries TRBV6-6 and TRBJ1-3; D unresolved. The CDR3 is 14 amino acids. Trimming removed 2 bases from V and 7 bases from J, with 12 bases in between. Germline V CDR1 and CDR2: MNHNY, SVGAGI (reference sequence).

This chain connects TRBV29-1 to TRBJ1-2, with 8 bases aligning to TRBD1. V dropped 0 bases and J dropped 4; count of bases not matched to a gene: 7. CDR1 is SQVTM, CDR2 ANQGSEA, per germline. The CDR3 covers 15 residues. In nucleotides, the CDR3 is TGCAGCGTTGAAGAGAACCAGGGGGCGCGCTATGGCTACACCTTC. Its protein is CSVEENQGARYGYTF.

V gene TRBV6-5 combines with J gene TRBJ1-6; possible D gene TRBD1, 5 bases. CDR3 length equals 15 residues. CDR1 is MNHEY, CDR2 SVGAGI, per germline. The V end was cut by 6 bases, the J end by 7 bases, with 16 bases between. The CDR3, as DNA: TGTGCCAGCAGCCCGCCGGGCCGGGGGAATTCACCCCTCCACTTT. Encoded protein: CASSPPGRGNSPLHF.

This clone was found once. The rearrangement uses TRBV7-3 and TRBJ1-1; 8 bases map to TRBD1. The CDR3 totals 13 residues. CDR1 is SGHTA, CDR2 FQGTGA, per germline. With 5 bases clipped from V and 4 bases from J, the junction kept 3 bases outside the gene matches. The CDR3 DNA sequence: TGTGCCAGCAGCCGGGACAGGAGCACTGAAGCTTTCTTT. This encodes CASSRDRSTEAFF.

This clone appeared a few times. The chain combines TRBV18 with TRBJ2-2; TRBD1 aligns across 8 bases. The CDR3 runs 13 residues. In germline, CDR1 is KGHSH, CDR2 LQKENI. Trimming took 3 bases from V and 10 from J; bases not matched to a gene: 4. CDR3 sequence reads: CASSPQGAEELFF. The CDR3 nucleotides read TGTGCCAGCTCACCCCAGGGGGCTGAGGAGCTGTTTTTT.

This clone was picked up one time. The gene calls are TRBV9 and TRBJ1-1; the D gene is possibly TRBD1 (6 bases). Germline CDR1 SGDLS, CDR2 YYNGEE. V lost 0 bases and J lost 6, with 15 bases in between. This CDR3 region has 15 residues. This CDR3 reads CASSVVAGTRSEAFF. In nucleotides, the CDR3 is TGTGCCAGCAGCGTAGTGGCAGGGACAAGGTCTGAAGCTTTCTTT.

The J gene is TRBJ1-1, the V gene TRBV18; 7 bases fit TRBD1. With V trimmed by 3 bases and J by 7 bases, 5 bases remained unmatched. This CDR3 has 13 residues. Germline V gene data show CDR1 as KGHSH and CDR2 as LQKENI. Here the CDR3 DNA reads TGTGCCAGCTCACCGGATAGGGACAGTGAAGCTTTCTTT. Translation: CASSPDRDSEAFF.

The chain uses TRBV2 and TRBJ1-2; weak D call: TRBD1 (6 bases). Trimming pared 5 bases from V and 2 bases from J, leaving 12 bases between. This CDR3 is 14 amino acids long. From germline, CDR1 is SNHLY and CDR2 FYNNEI. DNA for the CDR3: TGTGCCAGCAGTCTGAACAGGGTGAACTATGGCTACACCTTC. It yields the protein CASSLNRVNYGYTF.

This clone appeared once. The V gene is TRBV6-5, the J gene TRBJ1-5; TRBD1 is a possible D gene (6 bases). CDR3 size: 13 residues. V dropped 6 bases and J dropped 1 base, with 7 bases sitting between them. Germline V gene data show CDR1 as MNHEY and CDR2 as SVGAGI. Written as DNA, the CDR3 is TGTGCCAGCAGAGACAGGAGCAATCAGCCCCAGCATTTT. Translation: CASRDRSNQPQHF.

The chain joins TRBV6-5 to TRBJ2-1; 8 bases agree with TRBD1. Trimming took 9 bases from V and 4 from J; bases not matched to a gene: 8. The CDR3 runs 14 residues. In germline, CDR1 is MNHEY, CDR2 SVGAGI. The CDR3 DNA is TGTGCCAGTCACTTCAGGGGGCAATACAATGAGCAGTTCTTC. The encoded protein is CASHFRGQYNEQFF.

The chain carries TRBV2 and TRBJ1-3; D may be TRBD1 (5 bases). V dropped 4 bases and J dropped 4 bases, with 20 bases sitting between them. Germline CDR1 SNHLY, CDR2 FYNNEI. This CDR3 has 17 amino acids. The CDR3 sequence: CASSVTRDSGRGNTIYF. CDR3 bases: TGTGCCAGCAGTGTTACCAGGGACTCGGGACGCGGAAACACCATATATTTT.

This clone is a singleton in its sample. The chain recombines TRBV5-8 with TRBJ1-6, with D possibly matching TRBD1 (6 bases). There are 14 residues in the CDR3. The V end lost 4 bases, the J end lost 14 bases, and 19 bases lay between the germline ends. The V gene's germline CDR1 is SGHTS and CDR2 YDEGEE. This CDR3 is CASSPGTLSRTLHF. For the CDR3, the DNA is TGTGCCAGCAGCCCCGGGACACTGTCTCGGACCCTCCACTTT. Supplemented by reference TRBV5-8 and TRBJ1-6, the full variable domain reads EAGVTQSPTHLIKTRGQQATLRCSPISGHTSVYWYQQALGLGLQFLLWYDEGEERNRGNFPPRFSGRQFPNYSSELNVNALELEDSALYLCASSPGTLSRTLHFGNGTRLTVT.

This sequence joins TRBV5-8 and TRBJ1-5; the match to TRBD1 covers 8 bases. This CDR3 has 16 amino acids. V gave up 3 bases and J gave up 3 bases; unmatched junction bases: 8. Germline V gene lookup returns CDR1 SGHTS and CDR2 YDEGEE. The CDR3 DNA sequence: TGTGCCAGCAGCTCCGGACAGGGAATGCTCAATCAGCCCCAGCATTTT. The encoded protein is CASSSGQGMLNQPQHF.